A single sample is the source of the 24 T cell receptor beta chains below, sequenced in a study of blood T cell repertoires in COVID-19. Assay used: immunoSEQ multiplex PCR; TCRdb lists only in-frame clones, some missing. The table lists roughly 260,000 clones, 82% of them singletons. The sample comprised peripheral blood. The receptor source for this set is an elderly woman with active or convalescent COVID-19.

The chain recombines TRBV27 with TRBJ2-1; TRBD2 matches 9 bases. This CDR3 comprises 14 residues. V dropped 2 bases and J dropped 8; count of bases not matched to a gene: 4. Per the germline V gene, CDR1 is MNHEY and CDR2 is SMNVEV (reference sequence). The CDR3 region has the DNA TGTGCCAGCAGTTTAGCGGGAGGGCCAGATGAGCAGTTCTTC. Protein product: CASSLAGGPDEQFF.

In DNA form, the CDR3 reads TGTGCCAGCAGTTATCAAGGGACAGGGGCCTCACCCCTCCACTTT. It encodes CASSYQGTGASPLHF. The chain is built from TRBV27 and TRBJ1-6; TRBD1 matches at 10 bases. The V gene end was trimmed by 4 bases and the J gene end by 10 bases; junction bases not matched to a gene: 7. The CDR3 is 15 amino acids. Per germline, CDR1 MNHEY and CDR2 SMNVEV (reference sequence).

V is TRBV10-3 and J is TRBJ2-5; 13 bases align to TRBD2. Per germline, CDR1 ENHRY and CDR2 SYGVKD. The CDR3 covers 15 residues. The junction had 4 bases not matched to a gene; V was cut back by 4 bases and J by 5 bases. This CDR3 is CAISGLAGGVETQYF. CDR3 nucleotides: TGTGCCATCAGTGGACTAGCGGGGGGCGTGGAGACCCAGTACTTC.

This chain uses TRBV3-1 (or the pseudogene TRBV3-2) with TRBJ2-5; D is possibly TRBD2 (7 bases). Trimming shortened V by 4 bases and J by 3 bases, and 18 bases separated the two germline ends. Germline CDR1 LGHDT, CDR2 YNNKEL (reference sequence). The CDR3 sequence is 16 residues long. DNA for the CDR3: TGTGCCAGCAGCCTACTCCGGGGGGCCATAAAAGAGACCCAGTACTTC. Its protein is CASSLLRGAIKETQYF.

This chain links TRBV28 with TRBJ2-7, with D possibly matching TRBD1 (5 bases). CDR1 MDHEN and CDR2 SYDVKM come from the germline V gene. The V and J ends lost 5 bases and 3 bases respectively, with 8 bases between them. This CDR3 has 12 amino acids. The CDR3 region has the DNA TGTGCCAGCAGTCCCAGGGACTACGAGCAGTACTTC. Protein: CASSPRDYEQYF.

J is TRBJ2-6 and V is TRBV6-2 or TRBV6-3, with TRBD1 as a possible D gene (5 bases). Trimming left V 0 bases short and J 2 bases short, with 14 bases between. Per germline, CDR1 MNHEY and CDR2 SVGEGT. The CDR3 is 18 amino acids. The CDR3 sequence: CASSYSTGRVPGANVLTF. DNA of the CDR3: TGTGCCAGCAGTTACTCCACAGGTCGCGTCCCTGGGGCCAACGTCCTGACTTTC.

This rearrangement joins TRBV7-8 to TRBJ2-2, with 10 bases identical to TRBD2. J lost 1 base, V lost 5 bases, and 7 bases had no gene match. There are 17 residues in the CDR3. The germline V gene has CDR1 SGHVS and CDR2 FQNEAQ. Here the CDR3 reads CASSQPLAGVNTGELFF. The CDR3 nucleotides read TGTGCCAGCAGCCAACCTCTAGCGGGGGTGAACACCGGGGAGCTGTTTTTT.

The CDR3 spells CASTKEPQGYGVEQYF. CDR3 nucleotides: TGTGCCAGCACAAAAGAACCACAGGGTTATGGGGTCGAGCAGTACTTC. The V call is TRBV28, the J call TRBJ2-7; D is perhaps TRBD1 (6 bases). The CDR3 totals 16 residues. Trimming shortened V by 7 bases and J by 6 bases, and 25 bases separated the two germline ends. The germline V gene has CDR1 MDHEN and CDR2 SYDVKM.

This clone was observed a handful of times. CDR3 sequence (DNA): TGCAGCGTCCCCGGGACAGGGTGGCCCATGAACACTGAAGCTTTCTTT. Protein: CSVPGTGWPMNTEAFF. The chain is built from TRBV29-1 and TRBJ1-1; 9 bases line up with TRBD1. The V and J ends lost 6 bases and 0 bases, in that order; junction bases with no gene match: 11. Germline lookup yields CDR1 SQVTM and CDR2 ANQGSEA. This CDR3 has 16 amino acids.

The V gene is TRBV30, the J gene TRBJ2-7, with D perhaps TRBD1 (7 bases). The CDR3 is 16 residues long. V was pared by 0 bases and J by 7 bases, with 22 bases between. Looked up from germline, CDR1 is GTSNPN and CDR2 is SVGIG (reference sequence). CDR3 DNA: TGTGCCTGGAGTGTAAGGCTCAGGGGGAATGGGGGGGAGCAGTACTTC. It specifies CAWSVRLRGNGGEQYF.

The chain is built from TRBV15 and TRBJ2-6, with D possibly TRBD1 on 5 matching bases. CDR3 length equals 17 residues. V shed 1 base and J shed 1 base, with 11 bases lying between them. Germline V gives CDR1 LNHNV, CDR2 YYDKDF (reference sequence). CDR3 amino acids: CATSRGVGQSGANVLTF. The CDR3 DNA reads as TGTGCCACCAGCAGAGGGGTGGGGCAATCTGGGGCCAACGTCCTGACTTTC.

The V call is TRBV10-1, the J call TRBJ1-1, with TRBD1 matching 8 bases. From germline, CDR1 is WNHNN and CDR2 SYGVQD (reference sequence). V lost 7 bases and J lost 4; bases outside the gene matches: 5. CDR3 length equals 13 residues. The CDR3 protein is CASTGQGGTEAFF. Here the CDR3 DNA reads TGCGCCAGCACAGGACAGGGTGGCACTGAAGCTTTCTTT.

CDR3 region: CAWRLAGAHEQYF. The CDR3 region has the DNA TGTGCCTGGAGGCTCGCGGGAGCACACGAGCAGTACTTC. This chain connects TRBV30 to TRBJ2-7, with 7 bases matching TRBD2. The CDR3 contains 13 residues. The ends lost 3 bases at V and 5 bases at J; junction bases unmatched: 7. The germline V gene has CDR1 GTSNPN and CDR2 SVGIG (reference sequence).

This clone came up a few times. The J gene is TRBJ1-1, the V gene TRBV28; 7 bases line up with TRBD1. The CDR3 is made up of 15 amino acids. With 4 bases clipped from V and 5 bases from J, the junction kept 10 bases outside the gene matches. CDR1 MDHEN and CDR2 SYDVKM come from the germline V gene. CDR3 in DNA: TGTGCCAGCAGTTCACTAAACAGGGGTCGGACTGAAGCTTTCTTT. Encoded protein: CASSSLNRGRTEAFF.

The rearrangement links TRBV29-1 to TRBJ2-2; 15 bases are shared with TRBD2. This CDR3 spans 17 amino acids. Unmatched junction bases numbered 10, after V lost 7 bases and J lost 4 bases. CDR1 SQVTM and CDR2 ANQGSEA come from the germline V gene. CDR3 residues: CSAGGLAGGPGTGELFF. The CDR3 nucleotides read TGCAGCGCCGGTGGACTAGCGGGAGGGCCGGGCACCGGGGAGCTGTTTTTT.

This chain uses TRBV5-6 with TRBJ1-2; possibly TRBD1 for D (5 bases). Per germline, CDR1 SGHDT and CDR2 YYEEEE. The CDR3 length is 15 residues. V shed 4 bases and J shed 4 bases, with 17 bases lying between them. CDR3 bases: TGTGCCAGCAGCCCCGGGGCGGGGGGAGTCTATGGCTACACCTTC. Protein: CASSPGAGGVYGYTF.

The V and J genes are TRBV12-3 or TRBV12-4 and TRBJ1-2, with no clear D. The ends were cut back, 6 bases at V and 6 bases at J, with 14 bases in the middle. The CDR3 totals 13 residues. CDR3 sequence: CASSGRPDNGYTF. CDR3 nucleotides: TGTGCCAGCAGCGGAAGACCAGACAATGGCTACACCTTC.

The CDR3 here is CASQLEGTGDEQYF. The DNA for the CDR3 is TGCGCCAGTCAATTAGAAGGGACAGGGGACGAGCAGTACTTC. This chain joins TRBV5-1 and TRBJ2-7; 10 positions agree with TRBD1. Germline CDR1 SGHRS, CDR2 YFSETQ. V lost 8 bases to trimming and J lost 5 bases; unmatched junction nucleotides: 10. CDR3 length: 14 amino acids.

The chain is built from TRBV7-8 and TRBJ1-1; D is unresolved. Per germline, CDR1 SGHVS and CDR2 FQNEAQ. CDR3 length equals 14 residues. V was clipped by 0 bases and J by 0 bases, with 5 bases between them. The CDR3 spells CASSLADMNTEAFF. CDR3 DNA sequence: TGTGCCAGCAGCTTAGCAGACATGAACACTGAAGCTTTCTTT.

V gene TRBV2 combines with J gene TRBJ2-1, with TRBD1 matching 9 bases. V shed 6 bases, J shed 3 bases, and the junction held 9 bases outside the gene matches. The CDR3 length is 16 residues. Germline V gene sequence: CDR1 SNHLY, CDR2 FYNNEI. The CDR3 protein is CASRLLGQGNYNEQFF. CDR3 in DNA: TGTGCCAGCAGATTGCTGGGACAGGGCAACTACAATGAGCAGTTCTTC.

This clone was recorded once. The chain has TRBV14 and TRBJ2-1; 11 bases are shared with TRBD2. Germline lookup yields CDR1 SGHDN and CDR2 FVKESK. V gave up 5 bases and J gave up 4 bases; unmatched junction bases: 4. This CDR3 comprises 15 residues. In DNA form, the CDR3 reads TGTGCCAGCAGCAACCTAGCGGGGGGATACAATGAGCAGTTCTTC. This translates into CASSNLAGGYNEQFF.

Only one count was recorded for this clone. The CDR3 DNA sequence: TGTGCCAGCAGCCCCGGACAGGGTGGGTATGGCTACACCTTC. As protein: CASSPGQGGYGYTF. The V call is TRBV7-2, the J call TRBJ1-2, with 8 positions matching TRBD1. The J segment lost 5 bases and the V segment lost 5 bases, leaving 7 bases of the junction unmatched. This CDR3 has 14 residues. Germline assignment: CDR1 SGHTA and CDR2 FQGNSA.

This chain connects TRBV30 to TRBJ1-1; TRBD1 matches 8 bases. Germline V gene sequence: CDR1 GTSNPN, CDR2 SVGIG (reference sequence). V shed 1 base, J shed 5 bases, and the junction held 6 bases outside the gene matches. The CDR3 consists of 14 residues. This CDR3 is CAWSATGGVTEAFF. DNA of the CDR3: TGTGCCTGGAGTGCAACAGGGGGAGTTACTGAAGCTTTCTTT.

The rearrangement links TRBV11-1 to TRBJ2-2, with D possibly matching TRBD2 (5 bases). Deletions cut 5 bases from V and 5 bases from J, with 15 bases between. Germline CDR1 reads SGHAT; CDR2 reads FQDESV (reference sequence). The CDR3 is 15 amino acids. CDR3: CASSPARGTTGELFF. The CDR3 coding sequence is TGTGCCAGCAGCCCAGCCCGGGGTACGACCGGGGAGCTGTTTTTT.